Shown below are 5 T cell receptor beta chains from a single sample sequenced in a study of T cell repertoires in cytomegalovirus infection. TCRdb re-derived calls from the reads in MiXCR, one entry per CDR3 protein. The profile shows almost 550,000 distinct CDR3 sequences, about 15% of them singletons. Sequences were obtained from CD8+ T cells from PBMCs. The receptor source for this set is a human donor in good health (CMV status not recorded). Some clones in this sample may be carry-over from other donors' samples.

This clonotype was found many times. This rearrangement joins TRBV28 to TRBJ2-3; 13 bases line up with TRBD2. Trimming cost V 5 bases and J 5 bases; bases outside gene matches: 10. This CDR3 is built from 17 residues. Germline CDR1 MDHEN, CDR2 SYDVKM. CDR3 protein: CASSRYTSGRARDTQYF. The CDR3 bases are TGTGCCAGCAGTCGGTACACTAGCGGGAGGGCCAGAGATACGCAGTATTTT.

This chain joins TRBV6-2 or TRBV6-3 and TRBJ2-5; D not certain. V was clipped by 0 bases and J by 4 bases, with 12 bases between them. From germline, CDR1 is MNHEY and CDR2 SVGEGT. CDR3 length: 15 amino acids. The CDR3 bases are TGTGCCAGCAGTTACTCACAGCGAGTGGGAGAGACCCAGTACTTC. As protein: CASSYSQRVGETQYF.

This clonotype was counted at least ten times. This sequence joins TRBV4-1 and TRBJ2-7; 7 bases fit TRBD1. The CDR3 covers 16 residues. V lost 1 base and J lost 0; bases outside the gene matches: 6. From germline, CDR1 is MGHRA and CDR2 YSYEKL. The CDR3: CASSQGDDRASYEQYF. DNA of the CDR3: TGCGCCAGCAGCCAAGGCGACGACAGGGCCTCCTACGAGCAGTACTTC.

Comment on this clonotype: This may arise from a read error, as a much more abundant clone is one base away. The V gene is TRBV11-2, the J gene TRBJ2-1, with TRBD2 identical over 7 bases. V was pared by 4 bases and J by 9 bases, with 9 bases of the junction left unmatched. CDR1 is SGHAT and CDR2 is FQNNGV in the germline V gene. CDR3 length: 14 amino acids. For the CDR3, the DNA is TGTGCCAGCAGCTGGGAAGCGGGAAACACTGAGCAGTTCTTC. Translating it yields CASSWEAGNTEQFF.

This clonotype was found a few times. The chain couples TRBV4-1 to TRBJ1-1, with unresolved D. Germline assignment: CDR1 MGHRA and CDR2 YSYEKL. V shed 1 base and J shed 7 bases, with 10 bases lying between them. The CDR3 is 13 residues long. The CDR3, as DNA: TGCGCCAGCAGCCAAGTCAACCGATTTGAAGCTTTCTTT. Encoded protein: CASSQVNRFEAFF.